The 3 T cell receptor beta chains presented below share a single source sample, sequenced in a study of T-cell memory formation after mild COVID-19. TCRdb re-called the 5' RACE reads through MiXCR, storing one row per CDR3 protein. The table lists hundreds of thousands of distinct CDR3 sequences, approximately 15% of them singletons. Source material: PBMCs or a T cell subset sorted from them (not recorded which). These receptors were collected from an adult woman who had mild COVID-19 (a few samples of this study predate the infection). Cell type and time point are not known.

Ten or more counts support this clonotype. The gene calls are TRBV20-1 and TRBJ1-2; TRBD1 agrees at 9 bases. CDR1 and CDR2 from the germline V gene are DFQATT and SNEGSKA (reference sequence). V was pared by 5 bases and J by 8 bases, with 6 bases of the junction left unmatched. CDR3 length: 12 amino acids. CDR3 loop: CSASQGARGYTF. CDR3 DNA: TGCAGTGCTTCACAGGGGGCGCGGGGCTACACCTTC.

In its sample, this clonotype was seen a few times. The CDR3 nucleotides are TGTGCCAGCAGCTCAGAAGGACAGGCGTATAATTCACCCCTCCACTTT. Protein: CASSSEGQAYNSPLHF. This chain connects TRBV5-6 to TRBJ1-6; 7 bases line up with TRBD1. Losses at the gene ends were 3 bases for V and 4 bases for J; bases not matched to a gene: 7. Germline-derived CDR1 and CDR2 are SGHDT and YYEEEE. CDR3 size: 16 residues.

This clonotype was detected only a few times. The chain employs TRBV12-3 or TRBV12-4 and TRBJ1-4; weak D call: TRBD1 (5 bases). This CDR3 has 13 amino acids. V lost 1 base to trimming and J lost 12 bases, with 12 bases between them. The chain's CDR3 is CASSLGGVVELFF. The CDR3 DNA is TGTGCCAGCAGTTTAGGGGGGGTTGTAGAACTGTTTTTT.